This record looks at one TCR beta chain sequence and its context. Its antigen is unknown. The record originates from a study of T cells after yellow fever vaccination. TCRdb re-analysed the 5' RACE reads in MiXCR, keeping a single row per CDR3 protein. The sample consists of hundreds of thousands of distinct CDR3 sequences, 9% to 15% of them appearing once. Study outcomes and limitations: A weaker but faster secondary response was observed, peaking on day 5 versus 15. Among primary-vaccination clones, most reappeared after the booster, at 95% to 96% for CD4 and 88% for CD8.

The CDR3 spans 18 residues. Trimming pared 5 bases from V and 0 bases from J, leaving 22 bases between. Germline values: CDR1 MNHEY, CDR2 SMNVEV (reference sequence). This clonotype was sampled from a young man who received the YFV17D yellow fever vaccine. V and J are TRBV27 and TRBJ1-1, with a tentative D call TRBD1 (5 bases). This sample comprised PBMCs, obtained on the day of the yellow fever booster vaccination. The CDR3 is CASSPLGGRAPMNTEAFF. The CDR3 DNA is TGTGCCAGCAGTCCCCTCGGAGGCAGGGCGCCTATGAACACTGAAGCTTTCTTT.